A selection of T cell receptor beta chains follows, all from one sample in a study of T cell responses to AZD1222 COVID-19 vaccine. The repertoire was sequenced with immunoSEQ multiplex PCR; TCRdb's copy has only in-frame clones and lacks some. The profile shows about 210,000 clones, about 94% of them singletons. Specimen: peripheral blood, collected 28 days after the second dose of the MenACWY control vaccine. These receptors were obtained from an adult who received the MenACWY meningococcal vaccine as a control. Each CDR3 is given with its conserved first and last residue. Fields, in order: D gene, V gene, J gene, CDR3 protein, CDR3 DNA. D genes are given only for firm matches.

>-|TRBV29-1|TRBJ1-2
CSVDAGNYGYTF
TGCAGCGTTGATGCGGGGAACTATGGCTACACCTTC
>TRBD1|TRBV19|TRBJ2-7
CASSPKGAFSSYEQYF
TGTGCCAGTAGCCCGAAGGGGGCGTTTAGCTCCTACGAGCAGTACTTC
>-|TRBV9|TRBJ1-4
CASSASGNHNEKLFF
TGTGCCAGCAGCGCCTCCGGGAACCATAATGAAAAACTGTTTTTT
>-|TRBV5-4|TRBJ2-7
CASSFGQNEQYF
TGTGCCAGCAGCTTCGGACAAAACGAGCAGTACTTC
>-|TRBV15|TRBJ2-7
CATSRNDRSEQYF
TGTGCCACCAGCAGAAACGACAGGTCTGAGCAGTACTTC
>-|TRBV5-1|TRBJ2-7
CASSFPTYEQYF
TGCGCCAGCAGCTTTCCCACATACGAGCAGTACTTC
>TRBD1|TRBV6-5|TRBJ2-7
CASRDRTYEQYF
TGTGCCAGCAGGGACAGGACCTACGAGCAGTACTTC
>-|TRBV6-2/TRBV6-3|TRBJ1-5
CASSNQARTGYSNQPQHF
TGTGCCAGCAGTAACCAGGCCCGGACGGGCTATAGCAATCAGCCCCAGCATTTT
>-|TRBV9|TRBJ2-7
CASSVALSGYEQYF
TGTGCCAGCAGCGTAGCTTTGTCCGGCTACGAGCAGTACTTC
>-|TRBV10-1|TRBJ2-7
CASSVQGGCHEQYF
TGCGCCAGCAGTGTACAGGGGGGGTGCCACGAGCAGTACTTC
>TRBD2|TRBV19|TRBJ2-2
CASLTSGGAPGTGELFF
TGTGCCAGTCTTACTAGCGGGGGGGCCCCAGGCACCGGGGAGCTGTTTTTT
>-|TRBV19|TRBJ2-2
CASSLGSGKNTGELFF
TGTGCCAGTAGTTTAGGATCGGGAAAAAACACCGGGGAGCTGTTTTTT
>-|TRBV24-1|TRBJ2-7
CATSDLTARQPYEQYF
TGTGCCACCAGTGATTTAACGGCCAGGCAACCCTACGAGCAGTACTTC
>-|TRBV28|TRBJ1-6
CASSHLTEIYNSPLHF
TGTGCCAGCAGCCATCTAACAGAGATCTATAATTCACCCCTCCACTTT
>-|TRBV7-9|TRBJ2-3
CASSPQNSPDTQYF
TGTGCCAGCAGCCCGCAAAACTCCCCAGATACGCAGTATTTT
>TRBD1|TRBV28|TRBJ1-5
CASSTPGQGYQPQHF
TGTGCCAGCAGTACACCGGGACAGGGGTATCAGCCCCAGCATTTT
>-|TRBV25-1|TRBJ2-2
CASKGDHTGELFF
TGTGCCAGCAAAGGCGACCACACCGGGGAGCTGTTTTTT
>TRBD2|TRBV19|TRBJ2-5
CASSIGAGGTQETQYF
TGTGCCAGTAGTATAGGTGCGGGGGGAACCCAAGAGACCCAGTACTTC
>TRBD1|TRBV13|TRBJ2-7
CASSARWGQGVNEQYF
TGTGCCAGCAGCGCCCGCTGGGGACAGGGGGTCAACGAGCAGTACTTC
>-|TRBV4-3|TRBJ1-1
CASSQGIRYTEAFF
TGCGCCAGCAGCCAAGGAATCAGGTACACTGAAGCTTTCTTT
>-|TRBV21-1|TRBJ2-7
CASSANGVGPYEQYF
TGTGCCAGCAGCGCAAACGGGGTAGGGCCCTACGAGCAGTACTTC
>TRBD2|TRBV7-9|TRBJ2-5
CASRGGQETQYF
TGTGCCAGCCGGGGGGGGCAAGAGACCCAGTACTTC
>TRBD1|TRBV2|TRBJ2-7
CASRYDRGYEQYF
TGTGCCAGCAGATACGACAGGGGCTACGAGCAGTACTTC
>-|TRBV18|TRBJ2-6
CASSPDREFSGANVLTF
TGTGCCAGCTCACCAGACAGAGAGTTCTCTGGGGCCAACGTCCTGACTTTC
>TRBD2|TRBV28|TRBJ2-3
CASSPQLFPREEYTDTQYF
TGTGCCAGCAGTCCCCAATTATTTCCGCGGGAGGAGTACACAGATACGCAGTATTTT
>-|TRBV3-1/TRBV3-2|TRBJ1-5
CASSQDTVQPQHF
TGTGCCAGCAGCCAAGATACAGTTCAGCCCCAGCATTTT